These 21 T cell receptor beta chains share one sample of origin, sequenced in a study of cytomegalovirus exposure and HLA in healthy donors. With 60 Vbeta and 13 Jbeta primers, the PCR was carried out. Only in-frame clones appear in the TCRdb table, and some are missing; sequencing was by immunoSEQ multiplex PCR. The sample carries tens of thousands of clones, 35% to 50% recorded once. Sequenced material: PBMCs. Receptors were obtained from a woman aged 50 to 60 in good health and CMV-seronegative.

The chain employs TRBV10-3 and TRBJ2-1; TRBD2 agrees at 11 bases. Germline trimming cut 7 bases from V and 0 bases from J; bases unmatched to any gene: 23. Germline V gene sequence: CDR1 ENHRY, CDR2 SYGVKD. This CDR3 has 22 amino acids. The CDR3 loop is CAIMRAGGEGLAALSSYNEQFF. CDR3 nucleotides: TGTGCCATCATGCGGGCAGGCGGAGAGGGACTAGCGGCGCTGAGCTCCTACAATGAGCAGTTCTTC.

The gene calls are TRBV29-1 and TRBJ2-2; no definite D call. The CDR3 length is 12 residues. The germline V and J ends were trimmed by 4 bases and 7 bases, with 10 bases remaining between them. CDR1 and CDR2 from the germline V gene are SQVTM and ANQGSEA. CDR3 nucleotide sequence: TGCAGCGTTGTTTCGCAGATCGGGGAGCTGTTTTTT. This gives the protein CSVVSQIGELFF.

This clone has a handful of counts. The chain carries TRBV19 and TRBJ2-7, with a tentative D call TRBD1 (6 bases). CDR1 LNHDA and CDR2 SQIVND come from the germline V gene (reference sequence). The CDR3 covers 14 residues. V lost 3 bases, J lost 4 bases, and 13 bases lay in between. CDR3 in DNA: TGTGCCAGTAGTATCGGGGACACCGAATACGAGCAGTACTTC. Translating it yields CASSIGDTEYEQYF.

As regards this clone: Other DNA sequences in this sample translate to the same CDR3. V gene TRBV4-2 combines with J gene TRBJ2-1, with TRBD2 identical over 10 bases. CDR3 length: 14 amino acids. V gave up 4 bases and J gave up 6 bases; unmatched junction bases: 3. Germline CDR1 and CDR2: LGHNA and YNFKEQ. The CDR3 region is CASSRLAGANEQFF. The CDR3 nucleotides read TGTGCCAGCAGCCGCCTAGCGGGAGCCAATGAGCAGTTCTTC.

The genes are TRBV5-1 and TRBJ2-5; D gene ambiguous. The ends were cut back, 0 bases at V and 1 base at J, with 10 bases in the middle. The CDR3 sequence is 15 residues long. Germline V lookup: CDR1 SGHRS, CDR2 YFSETQ. CDR3: CASSLGTEFQETQYF. CDR3 nucleotide sequence: TGCGCCAGCAGCTTGGGTACAGAGTTCCAAGAGACCCAGTACTTC.

The rearrangement uses TRBV7-3 and TRBJ2-3, with D maybe TRBD2 (6 bases). The V and J ends lost 0 bases and 4 bases respectively, with 8 bases between them. Germline V gene sequence: CDR1 SGHTA, CDR2 FQGTGA. The CDR3 loop spans 14 amino acids. CDR3 bases: TGTGCCAGCAGCTTAACTCCTAGCGCAGATACGCAGTATTTT. This encodes CASSLTPSADTQYF.

This clone is deemed medium-sized. V usage is TRBV6-1 and J usage is TRBJ2-1, with TRBD2 matching over 14 bases. This CDR3 is 15 amino acids long. Trimming cost V 5 bases and J 6 bases; bases outside gene matches: 3. Germline lookup yields CDR1 MNHNS and CDR2 SASEGT. The CDR3 region has the DNA TGTGCCAGCAGTACGGGACTAGCGGGAGTCAATGAGCAGTTCTTC. This sequence encodes CASSTGLAGVNEQFF.

The chain couples TRBV7-9 to TRBJ1-5; possibly TRBD1 for D (6 bases). Germline V gene lookup returns CDR1 SEHNR and CDR2 FQNEAQ (reference sequence). V was pared by 6 bases and J by 0 bases, with 15 bases between. This CDR3 is 16 amino acids long. The CDR3 DNA reads TGTGCCAGCAGTCAAGGGGGGGTAGATAGCAATCAGCCCCAGCATTTT. Residues: CASSQGGVDSNQPQHF.

V gene TRBV5-4 combines with J gene TRBJ2-5; D unclear. V lost 1 base to trimming and J lost 0 bases, with 4 bases between them. The CDR3 covers 13 residues. CDR1 SGHNT and CDR2 YYREEE come from the germline V gene (reference sequence). As DNA, the CDR3 is TGTGCCAGCAGCTTGCACAACCAAGAGACCCAGTACTTC. It specifies CASSLHNQETQYF.

The chain couples TRBV7-2 to TRBJ2-7, with 7 positions matching TRBD2. The CDR3 totals 14 residues. The germline CDR1 and CDR2 sequences are SGHTA and FQGNSA. Unmatched junction bases numbered 6, after V lost 4 bases and J lost 3 bases. CDR3 in DNA: TGTGCCAGCAGCTCCACTAGCGCCGACTACGAGCAGTACTTC. This gives the protein CASSSTSADYEQYF.

V gene TRBV14 combines with J gene TRBJ1-1; maybe TRBD1 (5 bases). The CDR3 has 13 amino acids. Trimming pared 4 bases from V and 1 base from J, leaving 7 bases between. Germline V CDR1 and CDR2: SGHDN, FVKESK. The CDR3 DNA is TGTGCCAGCAGCCGGACATCGAACACTGAAGCTTTCTTT. Translating gives CASSRTSNTEAFF.

This clone was counted only a few times. This sequence joins TRBV19 and TRBJ1-1, with 9 bases that match TRBD1. This CDR3 region has 14 residues. CDR1 is LNHDA and CDR2 is SQIVND in the germline V gene (reference sequence). The V and J ends lost 3 bases and 5 bases, in that order; junction bases with no gene match: 4. The CDR3 region is CASSIDRGSTEAFF. In DNA form, the CDR3 reads TGTGCCAGTAGTATCGACAGGGGGAGTACTGAAGCTTTCTTT.

This rearrangement joins TRBV7-2 to TRBJ1-5; 11 bases match TRBD1. The germline V gene encodes CDR1 SGHTA and CDR2 FQGNSA. V shed 1 base and J 7 bases; nucleotides not matched to a gene: 3. The CDR3 spans 15 residues. CDR3 in amino acids: CASSLGDRGRQPQHF. For the CDR3, the DNA is TGTGCCAGCAGCTTAGGGGACAGGGGGAGGCAGCCCCAGCATTTT.

The gene calls are TRBV6-1 and TRBJ2-1; 7 nucleotides agree with TRBD2. Germline-derived CDR1 and CDR2 are MNHNS and SASEGT. The CDR3 covers 14 residues. The V and J ends lost 4 bases and 6 bases, in that order; junction bases with no gene match: 6. CDR3 coding DNA: TGTGCCAGCAGTGCTAGCGGCTTAACCAATGAGCAGTTCTTC. It translates to CASSASGLTNEQFF.

CDR3 in DNA: TGTGCCAGCAGCCGCTTAGGAGCGGGAGCAGATACGCAGTATTTT. Translation gives CASSRLGAGADTQYF. The chain uses TRBV14 and TRBJ2-3, with 8 bases lining up with TRBD2. CDR3 length: 15 residues. Germline V gene lookup returns CDR1 SGHDN and CDR2 FVKESK. Trimming at V came to 4 bases and at J to 4 bases, leaving 7 bases not matched to a gene.

This clone was seen a few times. The chain links TRBV12-5 to TRBJ2-3; D is unclear. Germline V lookup: CDR1 LGHNT, CDR2 FRNRAP. V gave up 7 bases and J gave up 0 bases, with 11 bases separating them. The CDR3 loop spans 14 amino acids. CDR3 protein: CASDKRQSTDTQYF. CDR3 nucleotide sequence: TGTGCTAGTGATAAGAGGCAGAGCACAGATACGCAGTATTTT.

This clone came up a few times. This chain uses TRBV5-1 with TRBJ2-2; weak D call: TRBD1 (6 bases). The CDR3 is made up of 15 amino acids. The germline V and J ends were trimmed by 4 bases and 4 bases, with 14 bases remaining between them. Germline V gene sequence: CDR1 SGHRS, CDR2 YFSETQ. CDR3 coding DNA: TGCGCCAGCAGCGGGCAGGGGTCTTCCACCGGGGAGCTGTTTTTT. Its protein is CASSGQGSSTGELFF.

The sample holds a few counts of this clone. CDR3 coding DNA: TGTGCCAGCAGCTTAGCTCTAGCGGACAATGAGCAGTTCTTC. It encodes CASSLALADNEQFF. The chain couples TRBV7-9 to TRBJ2-1, with 7 positions matching TRBD2. The germline V gene has CDR1 SEHNR and CDR2 FQNEAQ (reference sequence). Losses at the gene ends were 0 bases for V and 5 bases for J; bases not matched to a gene: 1. The CDR3 length is 14 residues.

This chain joins TRBV5-5 and TRBJ2-3, with 9 nucleotides matching TRBD1. V lost 3 bases and J lost 3; bases outside the gene matches: 8. Germline loops: CDR1 SGHKS, CDR2 YYEKEE (reference sequence). The CDR3 runs 16 residues. CDR3 sequence: CASSWAGTGMTDTQYF. CDR3 DNA: TGTGCCAGCAGCTGGGCCGGGACAGGGATGACAGATACGCAGTATTTT.

The chain joins TRBV7-9 to TRBJ1-2; D is perhaps TRBD1 (6 bases). There are 15 residues in the CDR3. Between the trimmed V and J ends, which lost 5 bases and 4 bases, there was a span of 17 bases. The germline V gene has CDR1 SEHNR and CDR2 FQNEAQ (reference sequence). The DNA for the CDR3 is TGTGCCAGCAGCCCGACGGGGGGCAAGGGCTATGGCTACACCTTC. This codes for CASSPTGGKGYGYTF.

V and J are TRBV6-1 and TRBJ2-7, with a tentative D call TRBD1 (7 bases). Germline V lookup: CDR1 MNHNS, CDR2 SASEGT. The CDR3 is 17 amino acids. Trimming shortened V by 0 bases and J by 1 base, and 16 bases separated the two germline ends. The CDR3 sequence is CASSEAEGASESYEQYF. CDR3 sequence (DNA): TGTGCCAGCAGTGAAGCGGAGGGGGCTAGCGAATCCTACGAGCAGTACTTC.